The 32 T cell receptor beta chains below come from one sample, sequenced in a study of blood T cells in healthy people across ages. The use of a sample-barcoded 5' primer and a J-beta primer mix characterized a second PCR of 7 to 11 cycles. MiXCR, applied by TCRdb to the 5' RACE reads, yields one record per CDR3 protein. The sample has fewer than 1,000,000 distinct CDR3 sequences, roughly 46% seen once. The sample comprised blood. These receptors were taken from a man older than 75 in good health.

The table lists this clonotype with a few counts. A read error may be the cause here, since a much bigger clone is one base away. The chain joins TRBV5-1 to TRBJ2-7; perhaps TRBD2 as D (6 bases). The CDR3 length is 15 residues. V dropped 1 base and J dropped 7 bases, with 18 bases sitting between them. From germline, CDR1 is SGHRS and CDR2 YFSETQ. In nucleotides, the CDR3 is TGCGCCAGCAGCTTGCGGGAGTCCCACGCCAATGAGCAGTACTTC. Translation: CASSLRESHANEQYF.

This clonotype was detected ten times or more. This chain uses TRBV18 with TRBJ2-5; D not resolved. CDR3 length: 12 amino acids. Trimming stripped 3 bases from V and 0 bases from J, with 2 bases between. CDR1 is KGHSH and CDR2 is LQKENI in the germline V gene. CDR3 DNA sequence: TGTGCCAGCTCACCGTACCAAGAGACCCAGTACTTC. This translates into CASSPYQETQYF.

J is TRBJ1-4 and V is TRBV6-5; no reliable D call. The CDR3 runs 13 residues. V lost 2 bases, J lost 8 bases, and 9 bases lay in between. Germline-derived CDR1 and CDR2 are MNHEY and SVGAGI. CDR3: CASSYRVREKLFF. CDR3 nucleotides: TGTGCCAGCAGTTACAGGGTTCGGGAAAAACTGTTTTTT.

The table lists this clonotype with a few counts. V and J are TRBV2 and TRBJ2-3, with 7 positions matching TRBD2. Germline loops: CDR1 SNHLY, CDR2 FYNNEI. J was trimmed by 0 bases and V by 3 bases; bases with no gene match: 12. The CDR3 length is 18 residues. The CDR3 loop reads CASSDSSGRSKSTDTQYF. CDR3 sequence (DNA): TGTGCCAGCAGTGACTCTAGCGGCCGTTCGAAGAGCACAGATACGCAGTATTTT.

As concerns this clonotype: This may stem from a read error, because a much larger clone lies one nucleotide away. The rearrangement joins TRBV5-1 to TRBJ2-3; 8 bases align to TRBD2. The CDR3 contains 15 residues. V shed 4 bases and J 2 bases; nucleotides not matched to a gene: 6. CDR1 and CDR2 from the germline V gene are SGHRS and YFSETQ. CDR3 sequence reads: CASSVVAGPTDTQYF. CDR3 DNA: TGCGCCAGCAGCGTAGTAGCGGGACCCACAGATACGCAGTATTTT.

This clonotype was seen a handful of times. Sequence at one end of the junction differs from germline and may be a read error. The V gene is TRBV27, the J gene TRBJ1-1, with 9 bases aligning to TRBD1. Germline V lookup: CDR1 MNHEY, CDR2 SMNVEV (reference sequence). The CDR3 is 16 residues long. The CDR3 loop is CASSLSKRQGGTEAFF. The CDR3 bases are TGTGCCAGCAGTCTATCTAAGAGACAGGGGGGGACTGAAGCTTTCTTT.

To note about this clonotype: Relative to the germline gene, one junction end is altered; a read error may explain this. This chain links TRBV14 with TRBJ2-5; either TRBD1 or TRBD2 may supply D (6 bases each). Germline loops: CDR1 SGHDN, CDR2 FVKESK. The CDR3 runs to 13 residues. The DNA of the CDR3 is TGTGCCGGCAGCCGCCTGTCGGAGGGGGGACTGTACTTC. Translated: CAGSRLSEGGLYF.

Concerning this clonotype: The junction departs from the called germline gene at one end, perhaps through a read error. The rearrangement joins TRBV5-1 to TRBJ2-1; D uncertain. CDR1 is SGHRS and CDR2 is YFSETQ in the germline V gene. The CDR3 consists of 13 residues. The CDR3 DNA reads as TGCACCAGCAGCCCGGACGGTGAACGTGAGCAGTTCTTC. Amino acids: CTSSPDGEREQFF.

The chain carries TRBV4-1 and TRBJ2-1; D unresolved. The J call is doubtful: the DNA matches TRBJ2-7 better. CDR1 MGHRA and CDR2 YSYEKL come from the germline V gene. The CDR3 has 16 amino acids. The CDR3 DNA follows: TGCGCCAGCAGCCTCATTGAGTCGAGCTCCTACAATGAGCAGTACTTC. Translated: CASSLIESSSYNEQYF.

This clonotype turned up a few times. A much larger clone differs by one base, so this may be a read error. The CDR3 region is CASSTGTGFYNEQYF. DNA of the CDR3: TGTGCCAGCAGTACCGGGACAGGATTTTACAATGAGCAGTACTTC. The chain carries TRBV28 and TRBJ2-5, with 8 bases that match TRBD1. With 5 bases clipped from V and 11 bases from J, the junction kept 16 bases outside the gene matches. CDR3 length: 15 amino acids. Germline lookup yields CDR1 MDHEN and CDR2 SYDVKM.

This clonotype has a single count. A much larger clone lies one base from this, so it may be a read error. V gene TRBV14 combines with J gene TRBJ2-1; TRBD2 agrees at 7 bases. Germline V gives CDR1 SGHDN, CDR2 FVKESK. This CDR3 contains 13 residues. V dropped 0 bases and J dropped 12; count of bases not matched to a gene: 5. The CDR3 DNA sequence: TGTGCCAGCAGCCAAGATCTGGGGAGGGGGCAGTTCTTC. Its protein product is CASSQDLGRGQFF.

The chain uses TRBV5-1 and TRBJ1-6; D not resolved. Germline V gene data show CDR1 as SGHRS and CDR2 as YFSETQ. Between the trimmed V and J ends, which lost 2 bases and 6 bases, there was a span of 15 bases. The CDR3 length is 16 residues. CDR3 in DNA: TGCGCCAGCAGCTTCACGTCTGGGGATGGTAATTCACCCCTCCACTTT. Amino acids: CASSFTSGDGNSPLHF.

CDR3 amino acids: CASSLTRTGGQNIQYF. The CDR3 bases are TGTGCCAGCAGCTTAACCCGGACAGGGGGCCAAAACATTCAGTACTTC. The chain joins TRBV7-2 to TRBJ2-4; the match to TRBD1 covers 11 bases. The germline gives CDR1 SGHTA, CDR2 FQGNSA. The CDR3 loop spans 16 amino acids. The V segment lost 2 bases and the J segment 5 bases; nucleotides outside the gene matches: 5.

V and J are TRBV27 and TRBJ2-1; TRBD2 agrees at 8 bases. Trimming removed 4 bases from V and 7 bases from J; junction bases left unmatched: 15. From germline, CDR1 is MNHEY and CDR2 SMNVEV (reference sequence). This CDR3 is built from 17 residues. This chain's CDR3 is CASSSLGVGLERNEQFF. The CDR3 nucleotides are TGTGCCAGCAGTTCCCTTGGGGTGGGACTAGAAAGGAATGAGCAGTTCTTC.

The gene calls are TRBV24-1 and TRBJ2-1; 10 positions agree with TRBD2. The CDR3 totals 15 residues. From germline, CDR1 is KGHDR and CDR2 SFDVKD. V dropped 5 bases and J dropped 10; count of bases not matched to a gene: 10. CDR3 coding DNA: TGTGCCACCAGTGCCTCTAGCGGGAGAACCCTCGAGCAGTTCTTC. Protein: CATSASSGRTLEQFF.

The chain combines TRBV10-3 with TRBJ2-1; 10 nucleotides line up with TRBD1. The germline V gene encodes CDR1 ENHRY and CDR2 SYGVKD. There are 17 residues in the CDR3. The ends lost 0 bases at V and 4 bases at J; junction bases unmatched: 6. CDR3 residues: CAISESETGGTYNEQFF. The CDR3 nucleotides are TGTGCCATCAGTGAGTCAGAGACAGGGGGCACGTACAATGAGCAGTTCTTC.

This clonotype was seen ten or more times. CDR3 nucleotide sequence: TGTGCCAGCAGCCCGCGGACAGGTCCTATAGCCAAAAACATTCAGTACTTC. It specifies CASSPRTGPIAKNIQYF. V usage is TRBV3-1 and J usage is TRBJ2-4, with 7 bases aligning to TRBD1. V dropped 4 bases and J dropped 0; count of bases not matched to a gene: 9. CDR3 length equals 17 residues. Germline V gene lookup returns CDR1 LGHDT and CDR2 YNNKEL (reference sequence).

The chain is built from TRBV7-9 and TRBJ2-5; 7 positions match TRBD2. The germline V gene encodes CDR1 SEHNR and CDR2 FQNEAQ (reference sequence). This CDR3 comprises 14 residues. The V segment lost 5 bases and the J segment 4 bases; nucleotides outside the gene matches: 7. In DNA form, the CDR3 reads TGTGCCAGCAGCGTAAGCGGGGTACGAGAGACCCAGTACTTC. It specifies CASSVSGVRETQYF.

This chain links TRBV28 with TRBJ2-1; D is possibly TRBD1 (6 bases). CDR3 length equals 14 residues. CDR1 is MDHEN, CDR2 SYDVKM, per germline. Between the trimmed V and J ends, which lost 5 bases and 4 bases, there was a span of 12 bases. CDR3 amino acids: CASSTTDRYNEQFF. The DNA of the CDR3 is TGTGCCAGCAGTACGACGGACAGATACAATGAGCAGTTCTTC.

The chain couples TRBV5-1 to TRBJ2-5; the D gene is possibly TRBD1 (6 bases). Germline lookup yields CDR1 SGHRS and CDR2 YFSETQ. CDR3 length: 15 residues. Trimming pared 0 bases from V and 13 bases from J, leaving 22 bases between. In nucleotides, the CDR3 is TGCGCCAGCAGCTTGGACGGACAGATGGTCAATGAGCGGTACTTC. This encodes CASSLDGQMVNERYF.

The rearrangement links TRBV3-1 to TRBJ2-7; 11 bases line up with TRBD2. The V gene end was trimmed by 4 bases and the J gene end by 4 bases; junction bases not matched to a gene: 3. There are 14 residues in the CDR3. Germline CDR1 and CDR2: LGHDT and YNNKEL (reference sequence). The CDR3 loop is CASSRGLAVYEQYF. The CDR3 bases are TGTGCCAGCAGCCGGGGACTAGCGGTTTACGAGCAGTACTTC.

The CDR3 DNA reads as TGCGCCAGCAGCAGGGCGGGGACAACCTACGAGCAGTACTTC. Translation gives CASSRAGTTYEQYF. The chain is built from TRBV5-1 and TRBJ2-7, with D possibly being TRBD1 or TRBD2 (6 bases each). The CDR3 runs to 14 residues. CDR1 is SGHRS and CDR2 is YFSETQ in the germline V gene. V dropped 4 bases and J dropped 2 bases, with 13 bases sitting between them.

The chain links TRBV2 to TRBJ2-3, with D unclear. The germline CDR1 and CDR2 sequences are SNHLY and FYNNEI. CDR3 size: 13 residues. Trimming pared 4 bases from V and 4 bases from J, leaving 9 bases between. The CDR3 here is CASSVDLPDTQYF. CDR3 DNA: TGTGCCAGCAGTGTTGACCTCCCAGATACGCAGTATTTT.

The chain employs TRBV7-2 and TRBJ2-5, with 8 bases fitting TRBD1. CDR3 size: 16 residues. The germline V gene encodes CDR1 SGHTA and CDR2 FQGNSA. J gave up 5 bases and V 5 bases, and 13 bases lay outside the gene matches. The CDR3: CASSPTGTGGSETQYF. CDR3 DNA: TGTGCCAGCAGCCCTACCGGAACAGGGGGGTCGGAGACCCAGTACTTC. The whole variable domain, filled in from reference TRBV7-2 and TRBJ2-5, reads GAGVSQSPSNKVTEKGKDVELRCDPISGHTALYWYRQSLGQGLEFLIYFQGNSAPDKSGLPSDRFSAERTGGSVSTLTIQRTQQEDSAVYLCASSPTGTGGSETQYFGPGTRLLVL.

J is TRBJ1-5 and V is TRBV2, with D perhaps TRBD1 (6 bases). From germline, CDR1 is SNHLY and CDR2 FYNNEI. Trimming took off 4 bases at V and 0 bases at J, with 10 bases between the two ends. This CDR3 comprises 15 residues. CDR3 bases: TGTGCCAGCAGTGGTGAAGGGGGTAGCAATCAGCCCCAGCATTTT. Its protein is CASSGEGGSNQPQHF.

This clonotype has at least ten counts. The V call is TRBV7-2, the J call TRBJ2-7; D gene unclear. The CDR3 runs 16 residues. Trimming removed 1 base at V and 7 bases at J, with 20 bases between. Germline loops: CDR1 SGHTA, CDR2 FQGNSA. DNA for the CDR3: TGTGCCAGCAGCTTAGAGCACCGTGGCCGCACCAGGGAGCAGTACTTC. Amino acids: CASSLEHRGRTREQYF.

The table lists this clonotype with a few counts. Written as DNA, the CDR3 is TGCAGCGTTGAGCGTAACCAAAACAATGAGCAGTTCTTC. Its protein product is CSVERNQNNEQFF. The chain joins TRBV29-1 to TRBJ2-1; D remains ambiguous. Germline V CDR1 and CDR2: SQVTM, ANQGSEA. This CDR3 comprises 13 residues. V lost 3 bases, J lost 5 bases, and 11 bases lay in between.

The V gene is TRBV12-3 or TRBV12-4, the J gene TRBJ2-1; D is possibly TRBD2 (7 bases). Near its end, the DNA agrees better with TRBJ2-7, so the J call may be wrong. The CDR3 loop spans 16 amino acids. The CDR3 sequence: CASSSAGADSYNEQYF. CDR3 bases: TGTGCCAGCAGTTCCGCGGGGGCAGACTCCTACAATGAGCAGTACTTC.

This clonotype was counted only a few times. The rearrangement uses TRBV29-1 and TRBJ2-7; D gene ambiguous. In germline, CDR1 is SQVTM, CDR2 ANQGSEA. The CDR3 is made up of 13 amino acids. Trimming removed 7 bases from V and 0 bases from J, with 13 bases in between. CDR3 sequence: CSASQSASYEQYF. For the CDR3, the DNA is TGCAGCGCCAGCCAATCCGCCTCCTACGAGCAGTACTTC.

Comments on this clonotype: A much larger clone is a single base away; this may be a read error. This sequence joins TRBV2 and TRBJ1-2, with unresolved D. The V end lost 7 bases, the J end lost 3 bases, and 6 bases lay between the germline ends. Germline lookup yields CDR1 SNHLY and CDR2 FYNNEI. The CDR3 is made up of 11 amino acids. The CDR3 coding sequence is TGTGCCAGCATTGGGGACTATGGCTACACCTTC. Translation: CASIGDYGYTF.

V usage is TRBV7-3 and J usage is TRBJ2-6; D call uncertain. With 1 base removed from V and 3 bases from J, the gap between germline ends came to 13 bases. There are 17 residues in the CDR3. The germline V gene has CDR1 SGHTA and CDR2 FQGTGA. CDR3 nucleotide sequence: TGTGCCAGCAGCTTAAACCCAGGTTCGGGTGGGGCCAACGTCCTGACTTTC. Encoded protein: CASSLNPGSGGANVLTF.

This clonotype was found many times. In DNA, the CDR3 is TGTGCCAGCAGCTTAGCGGCAGTCTCGCTCGGGGATACGCAGTATTTT. Protein product: CASSLAAVSLGDTQYF. This rearrangement joins TRBV7-9 to TRBJ2-3; no reliable D call. Germline values: CDR1 SEHNR, CDR2 FQNEAQ (reference sequence). The ends were cut back, 0 bases at V and 6 bases at J, with 16 bases in the middle. The CDR3 has 16 amino acids.